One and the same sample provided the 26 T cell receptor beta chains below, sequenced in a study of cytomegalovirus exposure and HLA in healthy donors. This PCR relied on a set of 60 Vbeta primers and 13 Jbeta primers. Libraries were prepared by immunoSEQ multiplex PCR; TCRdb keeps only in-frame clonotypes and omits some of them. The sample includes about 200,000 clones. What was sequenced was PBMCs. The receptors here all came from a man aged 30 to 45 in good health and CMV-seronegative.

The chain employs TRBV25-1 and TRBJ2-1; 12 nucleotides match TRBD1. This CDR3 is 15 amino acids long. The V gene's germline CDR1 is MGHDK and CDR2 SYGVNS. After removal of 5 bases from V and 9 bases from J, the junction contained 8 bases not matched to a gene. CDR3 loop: CASSPTGQGAGEQFF. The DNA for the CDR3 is TGTGCCAGCAGTCCCACGGGACAGGGGGCTGGTGAGCAGTTCTTC.

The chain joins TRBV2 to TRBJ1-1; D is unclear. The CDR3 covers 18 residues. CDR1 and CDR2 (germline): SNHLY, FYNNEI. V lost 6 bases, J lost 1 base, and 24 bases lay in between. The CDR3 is CASRWSQAPILPNTEAFF. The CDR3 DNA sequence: TGTGCCAGCAGATGGTCGCAGGCTCCCATTCTACCGAACACTGAAGCTTTCTTT.

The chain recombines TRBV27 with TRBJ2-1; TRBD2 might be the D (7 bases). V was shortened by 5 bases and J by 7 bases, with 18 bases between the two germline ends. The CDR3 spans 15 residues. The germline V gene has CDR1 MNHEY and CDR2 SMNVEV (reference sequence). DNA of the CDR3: TGTGCCAGCAGTCCTGGGGGGGTAGGGACAAATGAGCAGTTCTTC. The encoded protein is CASSPGGVGTNEQFF.

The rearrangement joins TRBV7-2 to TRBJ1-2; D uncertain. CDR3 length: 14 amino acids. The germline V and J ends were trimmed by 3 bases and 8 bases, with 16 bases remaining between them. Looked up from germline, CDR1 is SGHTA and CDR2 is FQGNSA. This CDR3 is CASSLNQAGSGYTF. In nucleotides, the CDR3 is TGTGCCAGCAGCTTGAACCAGGCCGGCTCGGGCTACACCTTC. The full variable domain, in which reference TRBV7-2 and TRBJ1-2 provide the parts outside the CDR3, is GAGVSQSPSNKVTEKGKDVELRCDPISGHTALYWYRQSLGQGLEFLIYFQGNSAPDKSGLPSDRFSAERTGGSVSTLTIQRTQQEDSAVYLCASSLNQAGSGYTFGSGTRLTVV.

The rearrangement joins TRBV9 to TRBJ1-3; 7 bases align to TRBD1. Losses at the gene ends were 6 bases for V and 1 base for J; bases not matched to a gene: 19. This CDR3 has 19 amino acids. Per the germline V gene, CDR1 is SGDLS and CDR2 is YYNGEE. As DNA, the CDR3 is TGTGCCAGCACACCCACCCGGGACAGAGGGAGAGGGTCTGGAAACACCATATATTTT. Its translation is CASTPTRDRGRGSGNTIYF.

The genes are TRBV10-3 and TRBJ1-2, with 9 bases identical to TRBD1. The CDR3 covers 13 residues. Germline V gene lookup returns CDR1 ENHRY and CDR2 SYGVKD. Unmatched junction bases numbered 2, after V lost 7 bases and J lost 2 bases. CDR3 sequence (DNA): TGTGCCATCAAGGGACAGGGAAACTATGGCTACACCTTC. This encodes CAIKGQGNYGYTF.

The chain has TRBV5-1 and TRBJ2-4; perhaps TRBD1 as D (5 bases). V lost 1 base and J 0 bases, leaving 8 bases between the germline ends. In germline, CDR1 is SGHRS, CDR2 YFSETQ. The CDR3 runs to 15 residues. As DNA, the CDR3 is TGCGCCAGCAGCTTGACAGGAGTAGCCAAAAACATTCAGTACTTC. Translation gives CASSLTGVAKNIQYF.

The CDR3 loop reads CASSEARPGNSPLHF. The DNA for the CDR3 is TGTGCCAGCAGTGAAGCGCGGCCCGGCAATTCACCCCTCCACTTT. The rearrangement joins TRBV2 to TRBJ1-6; no reliable D call. The germline V gene encodes CDR1 SNHLY and CDR2 FYNNEI. CDR3 length: 15 residues. V was pared by 0 bases and J by 7 bases, with 10 bases between.

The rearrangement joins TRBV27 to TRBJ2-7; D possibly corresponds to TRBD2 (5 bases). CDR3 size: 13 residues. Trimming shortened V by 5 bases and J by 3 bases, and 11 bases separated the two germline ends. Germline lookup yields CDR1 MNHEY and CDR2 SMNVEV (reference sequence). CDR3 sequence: CASSRLADYEQYF. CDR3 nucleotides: TGTGCCAGCAGTCGTCTAGCTGACTACGAGCAGTACTTC.

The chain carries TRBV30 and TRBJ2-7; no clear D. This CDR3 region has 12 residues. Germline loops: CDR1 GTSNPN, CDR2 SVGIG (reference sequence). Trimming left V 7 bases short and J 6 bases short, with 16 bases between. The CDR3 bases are TGTGCCTTATCGTCTTCTCAGGTCGAGCAGTACTTC. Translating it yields CALSSSQVEQYF.

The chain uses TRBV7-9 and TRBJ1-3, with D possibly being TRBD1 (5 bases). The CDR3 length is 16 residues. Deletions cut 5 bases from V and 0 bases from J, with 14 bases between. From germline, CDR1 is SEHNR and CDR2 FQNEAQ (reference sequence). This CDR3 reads CASSLGGARSGNTIYF. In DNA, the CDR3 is TGTGCCAGCAGCCTGGGCGGGGCCCGCTCTGGAAACACCATATATTTT.

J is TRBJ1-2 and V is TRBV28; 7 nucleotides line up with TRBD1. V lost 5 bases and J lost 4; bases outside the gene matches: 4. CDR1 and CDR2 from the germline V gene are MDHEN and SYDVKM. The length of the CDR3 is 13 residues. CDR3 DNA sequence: TGTGCCAGCAGTCCCCGACAGGGCTATGGCTACACCTTC. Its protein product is CASSPRQGYGYTF.

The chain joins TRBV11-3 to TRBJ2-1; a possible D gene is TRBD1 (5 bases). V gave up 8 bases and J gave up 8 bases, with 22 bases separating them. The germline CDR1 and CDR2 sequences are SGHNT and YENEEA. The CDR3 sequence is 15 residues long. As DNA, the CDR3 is TGTGCCAGCTCTCGTGCAGGGAATGGTGACGATGAGCAGTTCTTC. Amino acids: CASSRAGNGDDEQFF.

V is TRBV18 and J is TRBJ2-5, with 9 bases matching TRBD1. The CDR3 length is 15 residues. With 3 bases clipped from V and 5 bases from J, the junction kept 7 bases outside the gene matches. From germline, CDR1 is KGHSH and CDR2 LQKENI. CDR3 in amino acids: CASSPNTGTGETQYF. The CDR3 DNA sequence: TGTGCCAGCTCACCTAATACCGGGACAGGGGAGACCCAGTACTTC.

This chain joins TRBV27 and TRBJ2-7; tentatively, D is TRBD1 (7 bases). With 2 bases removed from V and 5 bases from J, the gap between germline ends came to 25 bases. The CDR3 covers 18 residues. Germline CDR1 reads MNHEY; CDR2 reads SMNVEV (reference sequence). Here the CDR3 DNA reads TGTGCCAGCAGTTTAAAGGGGGCGGGATGGGGGATGAGCGACGAGCAGTACTTC. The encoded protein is CASSLKGAGWGMSDEQYF.

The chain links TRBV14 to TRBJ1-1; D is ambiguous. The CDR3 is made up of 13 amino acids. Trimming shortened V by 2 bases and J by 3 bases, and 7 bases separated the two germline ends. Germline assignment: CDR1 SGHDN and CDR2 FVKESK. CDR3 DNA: TGTGCCAGCAGCCAAAGTGAGGACACTGAAGCTTTCTTT. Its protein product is CASSQSEDTEAFF.

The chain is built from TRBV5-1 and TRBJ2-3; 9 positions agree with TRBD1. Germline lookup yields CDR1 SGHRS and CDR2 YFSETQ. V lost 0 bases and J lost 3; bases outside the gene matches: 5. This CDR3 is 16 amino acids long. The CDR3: CASSLAGTGSTDTQYF. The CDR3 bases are TGCGCCAGCAGCTTGGCCGGGACAGGGTCAACAGATACGCAGTATTTT.

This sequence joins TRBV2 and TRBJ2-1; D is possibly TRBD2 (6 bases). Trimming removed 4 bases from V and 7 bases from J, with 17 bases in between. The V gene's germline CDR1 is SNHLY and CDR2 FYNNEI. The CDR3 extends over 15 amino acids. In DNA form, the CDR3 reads TGTGCCAGCAGTGGATTACAGCGGGTAGGTAATGAGCAGTTCTTC. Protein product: CASSGLQRVGNEQFF.

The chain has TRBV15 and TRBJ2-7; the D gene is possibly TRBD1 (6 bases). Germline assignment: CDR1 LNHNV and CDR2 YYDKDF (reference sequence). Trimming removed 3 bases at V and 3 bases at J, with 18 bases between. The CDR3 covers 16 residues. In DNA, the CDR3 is TGTGCCACCAGCAGCCATACGACAGGACTCCACTACGAGCAGTACTTC. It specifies CATSSHTTGLHYEQYF.

DNA for the CDR3: TGTGCCAGCAGTTACTCGATACAGGCAGACACTGAAGCTTTCTTT. Amino acids: CASSYSIQADTEAFF. The V call is TRBV6-6, the J call TRBJ1-1; D might be TRBD1 (5 bases). The V end lost 0 bases, the J end lost 3 bases, and 11 bases lay between the germline ends. Germline assignment: CDR1 MNHNY and CDR2 SVGAGI (reference sequence). The CDR3 sequence is 15 residues long.

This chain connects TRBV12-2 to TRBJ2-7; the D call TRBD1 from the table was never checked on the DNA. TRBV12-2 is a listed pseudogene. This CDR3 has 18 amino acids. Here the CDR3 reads CASRLPGQVFPRTYEQYF. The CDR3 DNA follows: TGTGCAAGTCGCCTACCGGGACAGGTCTTTCCGAGGACCTACGAGCAGTACTTC.

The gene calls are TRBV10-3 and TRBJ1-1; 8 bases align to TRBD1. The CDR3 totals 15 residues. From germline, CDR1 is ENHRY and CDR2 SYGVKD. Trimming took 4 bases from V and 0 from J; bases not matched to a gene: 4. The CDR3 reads CAISVQGAMNTEAFF. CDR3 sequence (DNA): TGTGCCATCAGTGTGCAGGGGGCTATGAACACTGAAGCTTTCTTT.

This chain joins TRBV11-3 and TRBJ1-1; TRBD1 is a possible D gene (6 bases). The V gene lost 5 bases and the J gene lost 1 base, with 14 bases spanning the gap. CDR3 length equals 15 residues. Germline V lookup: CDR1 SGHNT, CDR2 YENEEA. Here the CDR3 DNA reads TGTGCCAGCAGCCTGGGAGGGGGGTCGAACACTGAAGCTTTCTTT. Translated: CASSLGGGSNTEAFF.

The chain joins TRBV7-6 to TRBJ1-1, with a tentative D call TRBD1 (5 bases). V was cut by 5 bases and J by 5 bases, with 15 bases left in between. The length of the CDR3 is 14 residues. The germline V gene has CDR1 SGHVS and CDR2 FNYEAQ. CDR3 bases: TGTGCCAGCAGCCCCTCAGGGTTTTGGACTGAAGCTTTCTTT. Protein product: CASSPSGFWTEAFF.

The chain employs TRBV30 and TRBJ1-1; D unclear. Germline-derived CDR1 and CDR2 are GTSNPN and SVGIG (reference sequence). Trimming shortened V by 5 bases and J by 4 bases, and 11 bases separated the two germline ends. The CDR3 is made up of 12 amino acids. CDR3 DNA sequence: TGTGCCTGGGATCGGGAGGCCACTGAAGCTTTCTTT. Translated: CAWDREATEAFF. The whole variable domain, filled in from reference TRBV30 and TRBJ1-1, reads SQTIHQWPATLVQPVGSPLSLECTVEGTSNPNLYWYRQAAGRGLQLLFYSVGIGQISSEVPQNLSASRPQDRQFILSSKKLLLSDSGFYLCAWDREATEAFFGQGTRLTVV.

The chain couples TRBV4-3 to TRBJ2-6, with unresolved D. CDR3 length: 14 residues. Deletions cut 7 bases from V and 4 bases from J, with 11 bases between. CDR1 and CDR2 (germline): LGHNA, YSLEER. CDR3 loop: CASTPSVGANVLTF. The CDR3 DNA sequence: TGCGCCAGCACCCCCTCGGTCGGGGCCAACGTCCTGACTTTC.